This T cell receptor beta chain comes out of a study of naive and memory T cell subsets. Two oligonucleotides, mixed equimolar, formed the beta constant-region primer covering TRBC1 and TRBC2. One entry per CDR3 protein, called by TCRdb with MiXCR from the UMI-ligation and nested PCR reads. The data show tens of thousands of distinct CDR3 sequences, 13% seen once. From germline, CDR1 is MNHNS and CDR2 SASEGT. The V end was cut by 1 base, the J end by 15 bases, with 19 bases between. This CDR3 is built from 14 residues. The sequence derives from a human donor in good health. Sequenced: central memory CD4+ T cells from blood. V gene TRBV6-1 combines with J gene TRBJ1-3; D gene ambiguous. CDR3 protein: CASSEGPLTPGQYF. The CDR3 bases are TGTGCCAGCAGTGAAGGACCCCTGACTCCCGGCCAATATTTT.